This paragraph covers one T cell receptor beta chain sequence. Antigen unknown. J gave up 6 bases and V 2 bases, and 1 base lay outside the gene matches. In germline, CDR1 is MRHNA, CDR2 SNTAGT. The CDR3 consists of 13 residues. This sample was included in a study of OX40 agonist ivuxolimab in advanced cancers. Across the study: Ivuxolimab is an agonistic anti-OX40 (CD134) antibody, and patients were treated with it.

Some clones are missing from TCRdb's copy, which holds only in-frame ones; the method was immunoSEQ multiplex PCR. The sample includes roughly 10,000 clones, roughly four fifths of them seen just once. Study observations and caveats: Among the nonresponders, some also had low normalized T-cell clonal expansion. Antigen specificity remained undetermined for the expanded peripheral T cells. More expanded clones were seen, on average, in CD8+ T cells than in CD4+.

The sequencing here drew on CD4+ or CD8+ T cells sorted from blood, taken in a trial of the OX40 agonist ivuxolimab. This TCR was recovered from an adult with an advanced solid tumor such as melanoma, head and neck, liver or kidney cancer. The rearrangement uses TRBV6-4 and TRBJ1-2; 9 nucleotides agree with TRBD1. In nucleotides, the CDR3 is TGTGCCAGCAGTGACCGGACAGGGGATGGCTACACCTTC. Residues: CASSDRTGDGYTF.